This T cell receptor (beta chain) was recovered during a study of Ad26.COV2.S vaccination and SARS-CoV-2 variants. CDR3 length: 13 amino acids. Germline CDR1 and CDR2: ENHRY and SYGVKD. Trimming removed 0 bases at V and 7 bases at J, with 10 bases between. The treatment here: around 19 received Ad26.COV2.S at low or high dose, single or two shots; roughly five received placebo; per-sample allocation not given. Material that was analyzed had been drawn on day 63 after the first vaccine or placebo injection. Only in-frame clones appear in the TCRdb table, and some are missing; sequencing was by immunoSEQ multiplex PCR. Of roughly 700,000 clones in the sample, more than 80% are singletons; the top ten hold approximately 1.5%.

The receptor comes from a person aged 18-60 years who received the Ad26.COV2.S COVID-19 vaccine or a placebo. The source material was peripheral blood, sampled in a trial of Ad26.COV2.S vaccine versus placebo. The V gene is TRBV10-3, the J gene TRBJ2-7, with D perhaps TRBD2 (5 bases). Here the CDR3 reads CAISESTAEEQYF. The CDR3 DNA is TGTGCCATCAGTGAGTCAACAGCGGAGGAGCAGTACTTC.